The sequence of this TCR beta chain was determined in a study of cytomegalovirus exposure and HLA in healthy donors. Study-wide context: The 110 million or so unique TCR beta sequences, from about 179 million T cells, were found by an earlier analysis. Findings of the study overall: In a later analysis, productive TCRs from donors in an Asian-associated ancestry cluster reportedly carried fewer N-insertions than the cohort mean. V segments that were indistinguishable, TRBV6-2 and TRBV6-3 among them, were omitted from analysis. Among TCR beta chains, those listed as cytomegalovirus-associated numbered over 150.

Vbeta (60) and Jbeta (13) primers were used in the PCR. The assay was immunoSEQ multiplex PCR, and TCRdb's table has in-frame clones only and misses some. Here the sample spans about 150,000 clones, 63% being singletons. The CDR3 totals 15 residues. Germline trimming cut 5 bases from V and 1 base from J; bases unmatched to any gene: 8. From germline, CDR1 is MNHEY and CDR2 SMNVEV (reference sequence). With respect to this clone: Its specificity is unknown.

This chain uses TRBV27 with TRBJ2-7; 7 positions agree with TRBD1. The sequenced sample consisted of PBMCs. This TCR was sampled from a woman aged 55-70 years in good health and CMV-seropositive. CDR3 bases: TGTGCCAGCAGTGGCCGGGACAGACTTTCCTACGAGCAGTACTTC. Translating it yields CASSGRDRLSYEQYF.